These 8 T cell receptor beta chains came from one sample sequenced in a study of OX40 agonist ivuxolimab in advanced cancers. Profiling relied on immunoSEQ multiplex PCR, and the TCRdb table lists in-frame clones only, not all of them. Of 65,000 to 85,000 clones listed, 85% to 90% are singletons. The source material was CD4+ or CD8+ T cells sorted from blood, sampled in a trial of the OX40 agonist ivuxolimab. These TCRs come from an adult with an advanced solid tumor such as melanoma, head and neck, liver or kidney cancer.

This chain joins TRBV7-2 and TRBJ1-1, with D uncertain. This CDR3 is built from 15 residues. CDR1 and CDR2 (germline): SGHTA, FQGNSA. Trimming took off 5 bases at V and 1 base at J, with 14 bases between the two ends. The CDR3 protein is CASSLQGGRNTEAFF. CDR3 nucleotides: TGTGCCAGCAGCCTCCAAGGTGGCAGGAACACTGAAGCTTTCTTT. Full variable domain (missing parts from reference TRBV7-2 and TRBJ1-1): GAGVSQSPSNKVTEKGKDVELRCDPISGHTALYWYRQSLGQGLEFLIYFQGNSAPDKSGLPSDRFSAERTGGSVSTLTIQRTQQEDSAVYLCASSLQGGRNTEAFFGQGTRLTVV.

In its sample, this clone was seen a few times. The chain is built from TRBV9 and TRBJ1-2; 9 bases map to TRBD1. The CDR3 is 16 residues long. The V segment lost 0 bases and the J segment 8 bases; nucleotides outside the gene matches: 11. Germline V gene sequence: CDR1 SGDLS, CDR2 YYNGEE. CDR3 in DNA: TGTGCCAGCAGCGTAGTACAGGGGGCCCTAAAAACCGGCTACACCTTC. Translation: CASSVVQGALKTGYTF.

The chain links TRBV18 to TRBJ2-3; the D call may be TRBD1 or TRBD2 (6 bases each). CDR1 is KGHSH, CDR2 LQKENI, per germline. The V gene lost 3 bases and the J gene lost 1 base, with 23 bases spanning the gap. The CDR3 has 19 residues. The CDR3, as DNA: TGTGCCAGCTCACCGACAGGCCGAGTGTCGGGGGCGGGCACAGATACGCAGTATTTT. Encoded protein: CASSPTGRVSGAGTDTQYF.

The chain couples TRBV19 to TRBJ2-1; the D is unclear. V shed 4 bases and J shed 0 bases, with 7 bases lying between them. CDR3 size: 14 residues. Looked up from germline, CDR1 is LNHDA and CDR2 is SQIVND (reference sequence). This chain's CDR3 is CASSKYSSYNEQFF. In DNA form, the CDR3 reads TGTGCCAGTAGTAAGTACAGCTCCTACAATGAGCAGTTCTTC.

CDR3 DNA: TGTGCCACCGGACTTAGCACAGATACGCAGTATTTT. This encodes CATGLSTDTQYF. The chain employs TRBV10-3 and TRBJ2-3, with D perhaps matching TRBD2 (5 bases). Trimming removed 10 bases from V and 0 bases from J, with 8 bases in between. The length of the CDR3 is 12 residues. The germline gives CDR1 ENHRY, CDR2 SYGVKD.

The chain carries TRBV27 and TRBJ1-3; D uncertain. The germline V and J ends were trimmed by 3 bases and 4 bases, with 10 bases remaining between them. The germline CDR1 and CDR2 sequences are MNHEY and SMNVEV (reference sequence). There are 14 residues in the CDR3. CDR3 nucleotides: TGTGCCAGCAGTTTCGACGTCGGGGGAAACACCATATATTTT. This translates into CASSFDVGGNTIYF.

Many counts were recorded for this clone. This chain connects TRBV7-3 to TRBJ1-2; 8 bases are shared with TRBD1. J gave up 8 bases and V 5 bases, and 10 bases lay outside the gene matches. CDR1 and CDR2 from the germline V gene are SGHTA and FQGTGA. CDR3 length equals 14 residues. Written as DNA, the CDR3 is TGTGCCAGCAGCCCCAGGGGGCTGAGCGAAGGCTACACCTTC. This gives the protein CASSPRGLSEGYTF. The full variable domain, its missing parts supplied by reference TRBV7-3 and TRBJ1-2, is GAGVSQTPSNKVTEKGKYVELRCDPISGHTALYWYRQSLGQGPEFLIYFQGTGAADDSGLPNDRFFAVRPEGSVSTLKIQRTERGDSAVYLCASSPRGLSEGYTFGSGTRLTVV.

The chain employs TRBV28 and TRBJ1-5; D unresolved. Between the trimmed V and J ends, which lost 6 bases and 0 bases, there was a span of 3 bases. CDR1 is MDHEN, CDR2 SYDVKM, per germline. This CDR3 region has 12 residues. The CDR3 sequence is CASRGSNQPQHF. For the CDR3, the DNA is TGTGCCAGCAGGGGTAGCAATCAGCCCCAGCATTTT.